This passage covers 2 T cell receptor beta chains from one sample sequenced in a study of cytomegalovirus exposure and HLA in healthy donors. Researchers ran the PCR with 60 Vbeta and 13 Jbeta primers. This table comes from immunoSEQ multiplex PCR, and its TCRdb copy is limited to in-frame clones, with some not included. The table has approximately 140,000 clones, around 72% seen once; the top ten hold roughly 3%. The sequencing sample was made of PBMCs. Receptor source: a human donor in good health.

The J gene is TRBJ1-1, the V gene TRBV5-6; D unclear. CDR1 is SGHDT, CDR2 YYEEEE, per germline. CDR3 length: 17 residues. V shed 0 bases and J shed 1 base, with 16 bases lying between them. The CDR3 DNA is TGTGCCAGCAGCTTGGTTAGAGGGATAGAGAAGAACACTGAAGCTTTCTTT. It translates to CASSLVRGIEKNTEAFF.

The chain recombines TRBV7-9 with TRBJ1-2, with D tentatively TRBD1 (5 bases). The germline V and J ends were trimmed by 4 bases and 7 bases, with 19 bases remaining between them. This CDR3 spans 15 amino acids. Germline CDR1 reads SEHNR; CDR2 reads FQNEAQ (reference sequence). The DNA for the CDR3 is TGTGCCAGCAGCTCCTTAGGGTTTAAAGGGGTTGGCTACACCTTC. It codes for CASSSLGFKGVGYTF.